The 15 T cell receptor beta chains presented below share a single source sample, sequenced in a study of blood T cell repertoires in COVID-19 (dated by TCRdb to 2018 to 2020). Receptors were amplified or captured by the immunoSEQ multiplex PCR assay. The table was pulled from immuneACCESS by TCRdb, which kept in-frame rearrangements only. Such tables lose some clones; where checked, under half of the loss comes from unresolved V genes, and the rest has no known cause. This sample gives under 250,000 clones in total; 88% of them show up just once. 15% to 20% of the sample is held by the ten biggest clonotypes. Source material: peripheral blood. These TCRs come from a man in his forties or fifties with COVID-19, enrolled during active disease.

The V and J genes are TRBV7-3 and TRBJ2-3; the D gene is possibly TRBD1 (6 bases). Looked up from germline, CDR1 is SGHTA and CDR2 is FQGTGA. Trimming left V 2 bases short and J 10 bases short, with 7 bases between. The CDR3 runs 11 residues. The CDR3 DNA follows: TGTGCCAGCAGCTTACAGGGGCCGCAGTATTTT. It is translated as CASSLQGPQYF.

The chain uses TRBV5-6 and TRBJ2-1; 8 bases fit TRBD1. Germline CDR1 reads SGHDT; CDR2 reads YYEEEE. The CDR3 loop spans 15 amino acids. V lost 3 bases and J lost 3; bases outside the gene matches: 5. The CDR3 reads CASSSLGQGYNEQFF. The CDR3 coding sequence is TGTGCCAGCAGCTCCCTTGGACAGGGCTACAATGAGCAGTTCTTC.

The chain carries TRBV19 and TRBJ2-3; maybe TRBD1 (5 bases). Germline CDR1 LNHDA, CDR2 SQIVND (reference sequence). Trimming shortened V by 4 bases and J by 5 bases, and 16 bases separated the two germline ends. The CDR3 has 15 amino acids. CDR3 protein: CASSKGFWQGDTQYF. The CDR3 bases are TGTGCCAGTAGTAAGGGCTTCTGGCAGGGAGATACGCAGTATTTT.

The chain has TRBV7-2 and TRBJ2-5; TRBD2 agrees at 10 bases. J lost 4 bases, V lost 7 bases, and 9 bases had no gene match. The CDR3 is 15 residues long. Germline CDR1 and CDR2: SGHTA and FQGNSA. This CDR3 reads CASTPTSGKSETQYF. The CDR3 DNA sequence: TGTGCCAGCACCCCAACTAGCGGGAAGTCAGAGACCCAGTACTTC.

The chain links TRBV3-1 (or the pseudogene TRBV3-2) to TRBJ2-2; D might be TRBD1 (6 bases). The germline V gene has CDR1 LGHDT and CDR2 YNNKEL (reference sequence). The V end lost 1 base, the J end lost 4 bases, and 13 bases lay between the germline ends. This CDR3 comprises 16 residues. CDR3 coding DNA: TGTGCCAGCAGCCAAGCACTCAGGGGCGCCACCGGGGAGCTGTTTTTT. This codes for CASSQALRGATGELFF.

This clone has more than one count but fewer than ten. The rearrangement links TRBV6-5 to TRBJ2-2, with 13 bases aligning to TRBD2. Germline CDR1 MNHEY, CDR2 SVGAGI. V lost 0 bases to trimming and J lost 6 bases; unmatched junction nucleotides: 1. CDR3 length equals 16 residues. The CDR3: CASSYSGTSGAGELFF. DNA of the CDR3: TGTGCCAGCAGTTACTCCGGGACTAGCGGGGCCGGGGAGCTGTTTTTT.

In nucleotides, the CDR3 is TGTGCCAGCAGTGAGGAGGACAGGGGGGCCTATGGCTACACCTTC. Protein sequence: CASSEEDRGAYGYTF. V gene TRBV6-1 combines with J gene TRBJ1-2, with 10 nucleotides matching TRBD1. With V trimmed by 3 bases and J by 4 bases, 5 bases remained unmatched. This CDR3 spans 15 amino acids. The germline gives CDR1 MNHNS, CDR2 SASEGT.

This sequence joins TRBV6-2 or TRBV6-3 and TRBJ2-1, with D maybe TRBD1 (5 bases). Trimming stripped 0 bases from V and 0 bases from J, with 15 bases between. The germline CDR1 and CDR2 sequences are MNHEY and SVGEGT. This CDR3 contains 18 residues. CDR3 DNA sequence: TGTGCCAGCAGTTACTCGACGACAGCCTCTCCCTCCTACAATGAGCAGTTCTTC. It encodes CASSYSTTASPSYNEQFF.

The chain has TRBV9 and TRBJ2-2; 13 bases align to TRBD2. The CDR3 consists of 16 residues. The germline gives CDR1 SGDLS, CDR2 YYNGEE. V dropped 5 bases and J dropped 5; count of bases not matched to a gene: 6. The CDR3, as DNA: TGTGCCAGCAGACCCGGACTAGCGGGGGCGACCGGGGAGCTGTTTTTT. Translating it yields CASRPGLAGATGELFF.

The CDR3: CASGVGGPPSEEQFF. The CDR3 DNA reads as TGTGCCAGCGGGGTCGGGGGGCCCCCATCGGAGGAGCAGTTCTTC. The rearrangement links TRBV7-9 to TRBJ2-1; D is perhaps TRBD2 (7 bases). CDR1 and CDR2 from the germline V gene are SEHNR and FQNEAQ (reference sequence). V lost 8 bases and J 10 bases, leaving 24 bases between the germline ends. The CDR3 loop spans 15 amino acids. Complete variable domain (other parts from reference TRBV7-9 and TRBJ2-1): DTGVSQNPRHKITKRGQNVTFRCDPISEHNRLYWYRQTLGQGPEFLTYFQNEAQLEKSRLLSDRFSAERPKGSFSTLEIQRTEQGDSAMYLCASGVGGPPSEEQFFGPGTRLTVL.

This clone has just one count. The chain recombines TRBV5-4 with TRBJ2-5; 9 bases match TRBD1. This CDR3 is 15 amino acids long. CDR1 and CDR2 from the germline V gene are SGHNT and YYREEE (reference sequence). V lost 5 bases to trimming and J lost 5 bases; unmatched junction nucleotides: 10. CDR3 in amino acids: CASSSTGGLVETQYF. In DNA form, the CDR3 reads TGTGCCAGCAGTTCTACAGGGGGCCTGGTGGAGACCCAGTACTTC.

This clone was counted between two and nine times. The CDR3 sequence is CASSQRGRRTNEKLFF. For the CDR3, the DNA is TGTGCCAGCAGTCAAAGGGGGCGCAGAACTAATGAAAAACTGTTTTTT. The chain uses TRBV6-6 and TRBJ1-4; 7 positions match TRBD1. The CDR3 loop spans 16 amino acids. V shed 5 bases, J shed 1 base, and the junction held 7 bases outside the gene matches. Germline values: CDR1 MNHNY, CDR2 SVGAGI (reference sequence).

This chain links TRBV28 with TRBJ2-1, with TRBD1 matching over 11 bases. V shed 5 bases and J 0 bases; nucleotides not matched to a gene: 12. This CDR3 comprises 19 residues. Germline CDR1 MDHEN, CDR2 SYDVKM. DNA of the CDR3: TGTGCCAGCAGTCCCCTTCGGGGACAGGGGGTTCTCTCCTACAATGAGCAGTTCTTC. Its protein product is CASSPLRGQGVLSYNEQFF.

V usage is TRBV25-1 and J usage is TRBJ2-1; D call uncertain. This CDR3 contains 14 residues. Germline V gene sequence: CDR1 MGHDK, CDR2 SYGVNS. The ends were cut back, 4 bases at V and 2 bases at J, with 9 bases in the middle. The CDR3, as DNA: TGTGCCAGCAGTGTTACGAGTCCCTACAATGAGCAGTTCTTC. It codes for CASSVTSPYNEQFF.

This clone showed up just a few times. The J gene is TRBJ1-6, the V gene TRBV12-3 or TRBV12-4, with a weak D call TRBD1 (6 bases). This CDR3 comprises 13 residues. V was shortened by 2 bases and J by 10 bases, with 9 bases between the two germline ends. CDR3 protein: CASSLNRASPLHF. The CDR3 DNA sequence: TGTGCCAGCAGTTTAAACAGGGCATCACCCCTCCACTTT.